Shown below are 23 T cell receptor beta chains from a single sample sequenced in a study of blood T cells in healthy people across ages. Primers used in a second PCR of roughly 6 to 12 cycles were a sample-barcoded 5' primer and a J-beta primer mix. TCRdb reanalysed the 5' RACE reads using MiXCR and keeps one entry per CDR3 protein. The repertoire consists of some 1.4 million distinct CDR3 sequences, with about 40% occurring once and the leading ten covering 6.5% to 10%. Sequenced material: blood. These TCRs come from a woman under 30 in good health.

CDR3 residues: CASSLRTGGLTPLHF. The CDR3 bases are TGTGCCAGCAGCTTGCGGACAGGGGGCCTTACACCCCTCCACTTT. The chain combines TRBV7-2 with TRBJ1-6; TRBD1 matches at 11 bases. The CDR3 contains 15 residues. Trimming cost V 3 bases and J 11 bases; bases outside gene matches: 6. Germline V gives CDR1 SGHTA, CDR2 FQGNSA. The full variable domain, rest sourced from reference TRBV7-2 and TRBJ1-6, is GAGVSQSPSNKVTEKGKDVELRCDPISGHTALYWYRQSLGQGLEFLIYFQGNSAPDKSGLPSDRFSAERTGGSVSTLTIQRTQQEDSAVYLCASSLRTGGLTPLHFGNGTRLTVT.

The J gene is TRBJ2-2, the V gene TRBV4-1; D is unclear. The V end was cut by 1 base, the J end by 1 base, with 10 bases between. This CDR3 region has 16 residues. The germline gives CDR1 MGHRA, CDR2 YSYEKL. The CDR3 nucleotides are TGCGCCAGCAGCCAAGTTGGGCCGGAGAACACCGGGGAGCTGTTTTTT. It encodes CASSQVGPENTGELFF.

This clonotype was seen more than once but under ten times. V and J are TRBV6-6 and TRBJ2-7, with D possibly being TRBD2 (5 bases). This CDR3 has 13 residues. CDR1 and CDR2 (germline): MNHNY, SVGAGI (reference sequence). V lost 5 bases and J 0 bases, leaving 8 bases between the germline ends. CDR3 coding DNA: TGTGCCAGCAGTCGACGGGACTCCTACGAGCAGTACTTC. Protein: CASSRRDSYEQYF.

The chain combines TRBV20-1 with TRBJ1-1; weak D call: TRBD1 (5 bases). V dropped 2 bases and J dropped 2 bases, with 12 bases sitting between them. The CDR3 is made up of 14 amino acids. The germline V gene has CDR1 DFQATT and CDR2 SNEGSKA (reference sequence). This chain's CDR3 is CSARPSTVNTEAFF. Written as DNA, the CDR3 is TGCAGTGCTAGACCCTCGACAGTTAACACTGAAGCTTTCTTT.

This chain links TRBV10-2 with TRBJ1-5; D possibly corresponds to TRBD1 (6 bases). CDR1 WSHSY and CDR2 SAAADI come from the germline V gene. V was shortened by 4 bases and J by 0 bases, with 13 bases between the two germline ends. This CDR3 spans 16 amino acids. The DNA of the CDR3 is TGCGCCAGCAGTGGGGGGGCACCTTATAGCAATCAGCCCCAGCATTTT. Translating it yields CASSGGAPYSNQPQHF.

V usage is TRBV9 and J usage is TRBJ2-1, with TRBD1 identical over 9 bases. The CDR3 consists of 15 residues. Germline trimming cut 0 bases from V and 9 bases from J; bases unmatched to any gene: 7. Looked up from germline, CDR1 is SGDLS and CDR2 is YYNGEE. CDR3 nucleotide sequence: TGTGCCAGCAGCGTAGGTGTGACAGGGGGACCTGAGCAGTTCTTC. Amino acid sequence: CASSVGVTGGPEQFF.

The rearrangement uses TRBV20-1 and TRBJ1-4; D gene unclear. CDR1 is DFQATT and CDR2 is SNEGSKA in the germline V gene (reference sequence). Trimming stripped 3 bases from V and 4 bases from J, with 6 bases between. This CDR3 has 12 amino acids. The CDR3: CSARQSNEKLFF. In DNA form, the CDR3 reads TGCAGTGCTAGGCAGAGTAATGAAAAACTGTTTTTT.

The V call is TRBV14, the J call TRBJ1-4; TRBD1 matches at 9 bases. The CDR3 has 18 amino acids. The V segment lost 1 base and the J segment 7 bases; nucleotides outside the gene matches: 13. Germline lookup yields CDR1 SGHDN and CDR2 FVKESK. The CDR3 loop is CASSQVLTGGAPVEKLFF. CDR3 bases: TGTGCCAGCAGCCAAGTGCTAACAGGGGGCGCCCCGGTTGAAAAACTGTTTTTT.

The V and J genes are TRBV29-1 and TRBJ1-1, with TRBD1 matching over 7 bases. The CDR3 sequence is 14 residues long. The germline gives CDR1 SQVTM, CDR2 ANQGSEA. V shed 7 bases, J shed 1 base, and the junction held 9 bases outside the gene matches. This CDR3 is CSAAGGGPNTEAFF. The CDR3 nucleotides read TGCAGCGCCGCGGGAGGGGGCCCGAACACTGAAGCTTTCTTT.

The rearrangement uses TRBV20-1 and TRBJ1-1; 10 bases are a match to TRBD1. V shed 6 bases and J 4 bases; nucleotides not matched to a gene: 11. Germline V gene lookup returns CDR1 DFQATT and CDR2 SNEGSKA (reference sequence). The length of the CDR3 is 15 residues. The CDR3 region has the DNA TGCAGTGCAGGTCCGGGACAGGGGTTATCCACTGAAGCTTTCTTT. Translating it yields CSAGPGQGLSTEAFF.

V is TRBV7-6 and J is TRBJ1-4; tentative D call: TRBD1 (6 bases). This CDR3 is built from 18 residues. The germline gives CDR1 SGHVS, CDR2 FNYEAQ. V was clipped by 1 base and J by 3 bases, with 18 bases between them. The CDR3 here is CASSLGQGGGGANEKLFF. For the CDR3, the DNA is TGTGCCAGCAGCTTAGGTCAAGGAGGGGGAGGGGCTAATGAAAAACTGTTTTTT.

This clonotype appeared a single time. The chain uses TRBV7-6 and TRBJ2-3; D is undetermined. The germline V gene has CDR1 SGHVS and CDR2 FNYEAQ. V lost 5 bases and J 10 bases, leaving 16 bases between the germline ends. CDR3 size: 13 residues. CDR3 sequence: CASSLDPGEAQYF. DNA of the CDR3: TGTGCCAGCAGCCTAGACCCGGGCGAGGCGCAGTATTTT.

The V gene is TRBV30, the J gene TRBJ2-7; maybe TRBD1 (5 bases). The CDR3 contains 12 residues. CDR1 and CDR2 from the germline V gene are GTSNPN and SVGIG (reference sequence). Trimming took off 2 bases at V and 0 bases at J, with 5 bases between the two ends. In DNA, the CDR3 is TGTGCCTGGAGTACAGGCTCCTACGAGCAGTACTTC. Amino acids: CAWSTGSYEQYF.

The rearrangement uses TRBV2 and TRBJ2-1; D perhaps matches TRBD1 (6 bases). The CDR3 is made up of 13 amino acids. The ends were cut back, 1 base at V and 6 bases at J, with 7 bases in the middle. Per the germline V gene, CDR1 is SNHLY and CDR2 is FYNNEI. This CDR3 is CASSEGRGNEQFF. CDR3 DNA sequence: TGTGCCAGCAGTGAAGGCAGGGGCAATGAGCAGTTCTTC.

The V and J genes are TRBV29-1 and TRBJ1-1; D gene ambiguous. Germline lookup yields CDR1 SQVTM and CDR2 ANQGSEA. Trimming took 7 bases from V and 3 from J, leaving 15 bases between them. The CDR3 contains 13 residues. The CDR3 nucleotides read TGCAGCGGAAAGACCTCTTCGTACACTGAAGCTTTCTTT. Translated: CSGKTSSYTEAFF.

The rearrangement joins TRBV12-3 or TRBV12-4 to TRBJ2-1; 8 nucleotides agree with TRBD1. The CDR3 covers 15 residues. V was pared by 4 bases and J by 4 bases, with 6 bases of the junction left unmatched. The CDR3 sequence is CASSSDRGGYNEQFF. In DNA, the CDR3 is TGTGCCAGCAGTTCCGACAGGGGAGGTTACAATGAGCAGTTCTTC.

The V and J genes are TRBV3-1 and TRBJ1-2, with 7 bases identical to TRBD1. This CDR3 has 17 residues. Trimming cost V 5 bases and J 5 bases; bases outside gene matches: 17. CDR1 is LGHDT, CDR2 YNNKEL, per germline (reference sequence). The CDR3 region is CASSNAGRRGNGYGYTF. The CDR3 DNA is TGTGCCAGCAGCAACGCCGGGCGCAGGGGGAACGGGTATGGCTACACCTTC.

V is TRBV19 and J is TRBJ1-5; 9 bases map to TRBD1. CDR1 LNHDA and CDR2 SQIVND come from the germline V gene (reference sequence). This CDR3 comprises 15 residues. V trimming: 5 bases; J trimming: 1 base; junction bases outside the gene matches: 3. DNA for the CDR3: TGTGCCAGTAGTGGGGACAGGGAAAGCAATCAGCCCCAGCATTTT. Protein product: CASSGDRESNQPQHF.

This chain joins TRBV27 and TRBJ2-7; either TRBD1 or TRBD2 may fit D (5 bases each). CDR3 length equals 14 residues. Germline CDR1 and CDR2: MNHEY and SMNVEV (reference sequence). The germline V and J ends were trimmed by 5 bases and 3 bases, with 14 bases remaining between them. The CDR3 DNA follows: TGTGCCAGCAGTATCGGGACGAAACTCTACGAGCAGTACTTC. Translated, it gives CASSIGTKLYEQYF.

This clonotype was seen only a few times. The CDR3: CSARDSGQGADQPQHF. CDR3 in DNA: TGCAGTGCTAGAGACTCGGGACAGGGGGCGGATCAGCCCCAGCATTTT. V is TRBV20-1 and J is TRBJ1-5, with 12 bases that match TRBD1. V lost 0 bases and J lost 5; bases outside the gene matches: 5. This CDR3 is 16 amino acids long. The germline gives CDR1 DFQATT, CDR2 SNEGSKA (reference sequence).

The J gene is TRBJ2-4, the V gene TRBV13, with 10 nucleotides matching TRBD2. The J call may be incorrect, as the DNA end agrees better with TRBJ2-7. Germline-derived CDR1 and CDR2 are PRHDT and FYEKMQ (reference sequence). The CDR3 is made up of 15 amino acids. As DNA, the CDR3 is TGTGCCAGCACCGTCCTTCTAGCGGGAGATTACGAGCAGTACTTC. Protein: CASTVLLAGDYEQYF.

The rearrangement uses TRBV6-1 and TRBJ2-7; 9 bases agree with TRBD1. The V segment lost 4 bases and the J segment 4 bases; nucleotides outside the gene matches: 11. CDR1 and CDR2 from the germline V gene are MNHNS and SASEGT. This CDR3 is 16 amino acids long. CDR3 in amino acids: CASSVGRGQGRYEQYF. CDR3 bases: TGTGCCAGCAGTGTAGGTCGTGGACAGGGGAGGTACGAGCAGTACTTC.

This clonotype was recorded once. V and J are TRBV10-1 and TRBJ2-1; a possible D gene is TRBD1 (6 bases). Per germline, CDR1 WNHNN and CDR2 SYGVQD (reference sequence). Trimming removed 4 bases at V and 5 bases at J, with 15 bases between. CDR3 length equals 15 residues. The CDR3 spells CASSAFQGSHNEQFF. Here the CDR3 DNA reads TGCGCCAGCAGTGCTTTCCAGGGGTCCCACAATGAGCAGTTCTTC.